The source of this T cell receptor (beta chain) is a study of esophageal squamous cell carcinoma under preoperative chemotherapy. This CDR3 has 18 amino acids. Germline values: CDR1 SEHNR, CDR2 FQNEAQ (reference sequence). Study-wide results and limits: After treatment, tumor-infiltrating lymphocytes seemed to come partly from incoming peripheral T cells, not only local changes.

One entry per CDR3 protein results from TCRdb running MiXCR on the PCR reads. Among tens of thousands of distinct CDR3 sequences listed, under 55% were seen once. Specified time point: before preoperative PTX-NDP chemotherapy. For this clonotype: The antigen remains unidentified.

The biological material was taken from a patient given preoperative chemotherapy. J is TRBJ2-5 and V is TRBV7-9, with 14 bases lining up with TRBD2. The J call may be in error: the DNA end matches TRBJ2-1 better. This clonotype originated in a human donor with esophageal squamous cell carcinoma. The donor label of this sample is uncertain. CDR3 region: CASSLGGTSGSRTDEQFF. CDR3 in DNA: TGTGCCAGCAGCTTGGGGGGGACTAGCGGGAGTCGAACCGATGAGCAGTTCTTC.